The next 32 T cell receptor beta chains were all read from a single sample in a study of shared clonotypes between healthy human individuals. This table comes from immunoSEQ multiplex PCR, and its TCRdb copy is limited to in-frame clones, with some not included. The sample consists of more than 400,000 clones, approximately 81% of them appearing once. The sequenced material came from PBMCs. Receptor source: a woman in her 40s in good health. Some clones in this sample may be carry-over from other donors' samples.

Here the CDR3 DNA reads TGTGCCAGCAGTTATGGGGAGAGCTCCTACGAGCAGTACTTC. Encoded protein: CASSYGESSYEQYF. The J gene is TRBJ2-7, the V gene TRBV6-6; possibly TRBD2 for D (5 bases). V was shortened by 3 bases and J by 0 bases, with 9 bases between the two germline ends. The germline V gene has CDR1 MNHNY and CDR2 SVGAGI (reference sequence). There are 14 residues in the CDR3.

A remark on this clone: This likely stems from a read error, as it lies one base from a far larger clone. This sample includes further DNA sequences coding for the same CDR3. This chain connects TRBV7-8 to TRBJ2-3; D remains unclear. The CDR3 length is 13 residues. Between the trimmed V and J ends, which lost 2 bases and 5 bases, there was a span of 8 bases. Germline V gives CDR1 SGHVS, CDR2 FQNEAQ. CDR3 DNA sequence: TGTGCCAGCAGCTTAACCCCCGGAGATACGCAGTATTTT. It codes for CASSLTPGDTQYF.

The gene calls are TRBV29-1 and TRBJ1-4; maybe TRBD1 (5 bases). CDR1 and CDR2 from the germline V gene are SQVTM and ANQGSEA. The CDR3 has 13 amino acids. Deletions cut 7 bases from V and 6 bases from J, with 15 bases between. CDR3 region: CSATWGGDEKLFF. The CDR3 DNA is TGCAGCGCCACGTGGGGGGGGGATGAAAAACTGTTTTTT.

CDR3 sequence reads: CASSAGLRGTGELFF. The CDR3 nucleotides are TGTGCCAGCAGTGCAGGCCTGCGGGGTACCGGGGAGCTGTTTTTT. The rearrangement links TRBV6-4 to TRBJ2-2; the D gene is possibly TRBD2 (6 bases). CDR3 length: 15 amino acids. V lost 4 bases to trimming and J lost 5 bases, with 14 bases between them. Germline assignment: CDR1 MRHNA and CDR2 SNTAGT.

The rearrangement joins TRBV5-4 to TRBJ2-5; 9 bases agree with TRBD2. The CDR3 is 16 amino acids. With V trimmed by 4 bases and J by 1 base, 8 bases remained unmatched. CDR1 and CDR2 (germline): SGHNT, YYREEE (reference sequence). CDR3 region: CASSKAGGLAQETQYF. The CDR3 DNA follows: TGTGCCAGCAGCAAAGCGGGAGGCCTCGCCCAAGAGACCCAGTACTTC.

Remarks on this clone: It differs at one base from a far larger clone, so likely a read error. The sample contains more than one DNA sequence encoding this CDR3. The chain couples TRBV11-3 to TRBJ2-7; the D is unclear. Germline V lookup: CDR1 SGHNT, CDR2 YENEEA. The CDR3 consists of 12 residues. The CDR3 region is CASSLDSSEQYF. As DNA, the CDR3 is TGTGCCAGCAGTCTAGACTCCTCCGAGCAGTACTTC.

This chain uses TRBV7-2 with TRBJ2-3; 7 bases are shared with TRBD2. CDR1 and CDR2 (germline): SGHTA, FQGNSA. With 5 bases clipped from V and 2 bases from J, the junction kept 10 bases outside the gene matches. The CDR3 is 16 amino acids. CDR3 sequence (DNA): TGTGCCAGCAGCCCCCCGTGGGGAGGGCTCACAGATACGCAGTATTTT. It yields the protein CASSPPWGGLTDTQYF.

V gene TRBV28 combines with J gene TRBJ1-1; D is unclear. V lost 7 bases to trimming and J lost 5 bases, with 14 bases between them. CDR3 length equals 13 residues. The germline V gene encodes CDR1 MDHEN and CDR2 SYDVKM. The CDR3 bases are TGTGCCAGCACCGACACCCGTTTGACTGAAGCTTTCTTT. Its translation is CASTDTRLTEAFF.

A note on this clone: Given a far larger clone just one base away, this is likely a sequencing read error. This sequence joins TRBV30 and TRBJ1-2; D is ambiguous. The CDR3 extends over 14 amino acids. With 2 bases removed from V and 4 bases from J, the gap between germline ends came to 14 bases. In germline, CDR1 is GTSNPN, CDR2 SVGIG (reference sequence). For the CDR3, the DNA is TGTGCCTGGAGTATCGGGCCTTCCTTCTATGGCTACACCTTC. This codes for CAWSIGPSFYGYTF.

This chain connects TRBV5-4 to TRBJ2-2, with 7 bases fitting TRBD2. The J segment lost 1 base and the V segment lost 0 bases, leaving 0 bases of the junction unmatched. The CDR3 is made up of 15 amino acids. Per the germline V gene, CDR1 is SGHNT and CDR2 is YYREEE (reference sequence). DNA for the CDR3: TGTGCCAGCAGCTTGGGCGGGGGGAACACCGGGGAGCTGTTTTTT. Its protein is CASSLGGGNTGELFF.

The chain is built from TRBV4-3 and TRBJ2-7; D perhaps matches TRBD2 (6 bases). Trimming shortened V by 0 bases and J by 3 bases, and 9 bases separated the two germline ends. Germline-derived CDR1 and CDR2 are LGHNA and YSLEER. The CDR3 spans 14 residues. CDR3 DNA: TGCGCCAGCAGCCAAGATTTAGCGGTCTACGAGCAGTACTTC. Protein product: CASSQDLAVYEQYF.

This chain connects TRBV6-5 to TRBJ2-1; TRBD2 aligns across 7 bases. Germline V gene lookup returns CDR1 MNHEY and CDR2 SVGAGI. The junction had 3 bases not matched to a gene; V was cut back by 6 bases and J by 10 bases. CDR3 length: 11 amino acids. CDR3 in DNA: TGTGCCAGCAGCCTAGCGGCCGAGCAGTTCTTC. Protein: CASSLAAEQFF.

Concerning this clone itself: A far larger clone is one nucleotide away, so this likely arose from a read error. Other nucleotide sequences from this sample produce the same CDR3. This chain links TRBV11-3 with TRBJ2-7; D remains unclear. V lost 6 bases and J 0 bases, leaving 15 bases between the germline ends. Germline loops: CDR1 SGHNT, CDR2 YENEEA. The CDR3 contains 15 residues. The CDR3 sequence is CASSEAGETSYEQYF. The CDR3 DNA reads TGTGCCAGCAGTGAAGCCGGTGAGACCTCCTACGAGCAGTACTTC.

The chain employs TRBV12-5 and TRBJ1-2, with D possibly being TRBD1 (6 bases). The ends were cut back, 7 bases at V and 7 bases at J, with 13 bases in the middle. The V gene's germline CDR1 is LGHNT and CDR2 FRNRAP. The CDR3 totals 12 residues. The DNA of the CDR3 is TGTGCTAGTGCCAGGGACACGACTGGCTACACCTTC. Translated, it gives CASARDTTGYTF.

This clone was observed a handful of times. This sequence joins TRBV30 and TRBJ2-1; TRBD2 matches 8 bases. With V trimmed by 7 bases and J by 7 bases, 9 bases remained unmatched. In germline, CDR1 is GTSNPN, CDR2 SVGIG (reference sequence). This CDR3 contains 13 residues. CDR3 in amino acids: CASRGGRMNEQFF. The DNA of the CDR3 is TGTGCCTCTCGCGGGGGGCGTATGAATGAGCAGTTCTTC.

The chain recombines TRBV5-6 with TRBJ2-7; perhaps TRBD2 as D (5 bases). From germline, CDR1 is SGHDT and CDR2 YYEEEE. The CDR3 extends over 17 amino acids. V lost 4 bases and J lost 2, with 22 bases in between. CDR3 nucleotides: TGTGCCAGCAGCCCTGGACTCAAGGCACCCTTTACCTACGAGCAGTACTTC. It specifies CASSPGLKAPFTYEQYF.

The CDR3 here is CASSLSAGDYEQYF. CDR3 nucleotides: TGTGCCAGCAGCTTAAGTGCAGGGGACTACGAGCAGTACTTC. The genes are TRBV7-3 and TRBJ2-7; perhaps TRBD1 as D (6 bases). The CDR3 extends over 14 amino acids. Between the trimmed V and J ends, which lost 1 base and 3 bases, there was a span of 10 bases. The V gene's germline CDR1 is SGHTA and CDR2 FQGTGA. Supplemented by reference TRBV7-3 and TRBJ2-7, the full variable domain reads GAGVSQTPSNKVTEKGKYVELRCDPISGHTALYWYRQSLGQGPEFLIYFQGTGAADDSGLPNDRFFAVRPEGSVSTLKIQRTERGDSAVYLCASSLSAGDYEQYFGPGTRLTVT.

This clone occurred a few times. V gene TRBV5-1 combines with J gene TRBJ2-1, with 8 bases identical to TRBD1. V shed 6 bases and J 5 bases; nucleotides not matched to a gene: 10. CDR1 and CDR2 (germline): SGHRS, YFSETQ. The CDR3 covers 15 residues. DNA for the CDR3: TGCGCCAGCACCCAAGCCGGGACAGGTCACAATGAGCAGTTCTTC. It yields the protein CASTQAGTGHNEQFF.

Remarks on this clone: A far larger clone is one base from this, pointing to a likely read error. The chain joins TRBV2 to TRBJ2-5; a weak D match, TRBD1 (5 bases). The CDR3 length is 12 residues. Germline CDR1 SNHLY, CDR2 FYNNEI. CDR3 loop: CDSVGAQETQYF. The CDR3 DNA sequence: TGTGACAGCGTAGGGGCACAAGAGACCCAGTACTTC.

With regard to this clone: A far more abundant clone sits one base away, making this likely a read error. Distinct nucleotide sequences in the sample also encode this CDR3. V is TRBV30 and J is TRBJ1-2; no firm D call. The CDR3 totals 13 residues. Germline V lookup: CDR1 GTSNPN, CDR2 SVGIG (reference sequence). CDR3 nucleotide sequence: TGTGCCTGGAGTGTATTAACAAACTATGGCTACACATTC. Its protein product is CAWSVLTNYGYTF.

V and J are TRBV11-2 and TRBJ2-5, with 7 bases matching TRBD1. The CDR3 has 15 amino acids. From germline, CDR1 is SGHAT and CDR2 FQNNGV. V was clipped by 1 base and J by 2 bases; unmatched bases: 4. The CDR3 DNA is TGTGCCAGCAGCTTAGTGGGACAGACACAAGAGACCCAGTACTTC. This translates into CASSLVGQTQETQYF. The entire variable domain, with the rest obtained from reference TRBV11-2 and TRBJ2-5, is as follows: EAGVAQSPRYKIIEKRQSVAFWCNPISGHATLYWYQQILGQGPKLLIQFQNNGVVDDSQLPKDRFSAERLKGVDSTLKIQPAKLEDSAVYLCASSLVGQTQETQYFGPGTRLLVL.

The V gene is TRBV18, the J gene TRBJ1-2, with 7 bases identical to TRBD1. V shed 3 bases and J 3 bases; nucleotides not matched to a gene: 4. Germline CDR1 KGHSH, CDR2 LQKENI. This CDR3 is built from 14 residues. The CDR3 sequence: CASSPGQRDYGYTF. CDR3 in DNA: TGTGCCAGCTCACCGGGACAGAGAGACTATGGCTACACCTTC.

The chain employs TRBV6-5 and TRBJ2-7; TRBD2 aligns across 8 bases. There are 16 residues in the CDR3. The V and J ends lost 2 bases and 6 bases, in that order; junction bases with no gene match: 12. Germline V CDR1 and CDR2: MNHEY, SVGAGI. The CDR3 is CASSYAGLAGTIEQYF. In nucleotides, the CDR3 is TGTGCCAGCAGTTACGCTGGACTAGCTGGAACGATCGAGCAGTACTTC.

A word on this clone: A read error is the likely source, as a far larger clone sits one nucleotide away. V usage is TRBV6-1 and J usage is TRBJ2-5; 8 nucleotides line up with TRBD2. Germline trimming cut 3 bases from V and 1 base from J; bases unmatched to any gene: 13. CDR3 size: 18 residues. Germline CDR1 and CDR2: MNHNS and SASEGT. DNA for the CDR3: TGTGCCAGCAGTGACGGGTTGGAGCGGGAGTACTGCCAAGAGACCCAGTACTTC. This encodes CASSDGLEREYCQETQYF.

With regard to this clone: A read error likely explains this, since a far larger clone differs by one base. CDR3 sequence reads: CSVEVGYLDRDQYF. In DNA form, the CDR3 reads TGCAGCGTTGAGGTGGGCTATCTCGATCGCGATCAGTACTTC. The V gene is TRBV29-1, the J gene TRBJ2-7; D call uncertain. Germline V gene lookup returns CDR1 SQVTM and CDR2 ANQGSEA. The CDR3 loop spans 14 amino acids. Trimming removed 3 bases at V and 10 bases at J, with 22 bases between.

The rearrangement uses TRBV30 and TRBJ2-1; D call uncertain. V lost 0 bases and J lost 0, with 9 bases in between. The CDR3 totals 15 residues. The germline gives CDR1 GTSNPN, CDR2 SVGIG (reference sequence). The CDR3 protein is CAWSVGPTSYNEQFF. Written as DNA, the CDR3 is TGTGCCTGGAGTGTAGGCCCTACCTCCTACAATGAGCAGTTCTTC.

The chain couples TRBV5-4 to TRBJ2-5, with D perhaps TRBD2 (6 bases). Germline CDR1 is SGHNT and CDR2 is YYREEE (reference sequence). V shed 0 bases and J shed 4 bases, with 16 bases lying between them. This CDR3 is built from 16 residues. The CDR3 sequence is CASSLDLANPIETQYF. The CDR3 nucleotides read TGTGCCAGCAGCTTGGACCTAGCGAACCCCATAGAGACCCAGTACTTC.

DNA for the CDR3: TGTGCCAGCATGGGACTAGCGGGAAGTTACGAGCAGTACTTC. Translating gives CASMGLAGSYEQYF. The J gene is TRBJ2-7, the V gene TRBV2; 13 bases agree with TRBD2. This CDR3 spans 14 amino acids. Germline CDR1 and CDR2: SNHLY and FYNNEI. With V trimmed by 7 bases and J by 4 bases, 4 bases remained unmatched.

Note on this clone: As the CDR3 is not closed by the conserved phenylalanine or tryptophan, this likely results from a read error. At the DNA level, this CDR3 is encoded by other sequences in the same sample as well. The J gene is TRBJ2-7, the V gene TRBV11-2; 8 bases match TRBD2. The germline gives CDR1 SGHAT, CDR2 FQNNGV. The CDR3 is made up of 15 amino acids. The CDR3 sequence: CASSFQTGTRNEQYL. The CDR3 bases are TGCGCCAGCAGCTTTCAGACCGGGACTAGGAACGAGCAGTACTTA.

The V and J genes are TRBV28 and TRBJ2-7; tentatively, D is TRBD1 (6 bases). This CDR3 region has 16 residues. V shed 8 bases and J shed 7 bases, with 27 bases lying between them. The V gene's germline CDR1 is MDHEN and CDR2 SYDVKM. The DNA for the CDR3 is TGTGCCAGCGCCCCGGGCAAGTGGGGGCGAGGGTGGGAGCAGTACTTC. Translation gives CASAPGKWGRGWEQYF.

Turning to this clone: Other DNA sequences in this specimen translate into the identical CDR3. The chain uses TRBV28 and TRBJ2-7; possibly TRBD2 for D (6 bases). CDR3 length equals 13 residues. V lost 3 bases and J 2 bases, leaving 8 bases between the germline ends. Germline V gene data show CDR1 as MDHEN and CDR2 as SYDVKM. The CDR3 DNA sequence: TGTGCCAGCAGTTTGACGGGAGCCTACGAGCAGTACTTC. It specifies CASSLTGAYEQYF.

CDR3 DNA: TGTGCCAGCAGCCAAGAGGTGGGGACTAGCGGGAGTTGGGATGAGCAGTTCTTC. Amino acid sequence: CASSQEVGTSGSWDEQFF. The rearrangement links TRBV4-2 to TRBJ2-1, with 14 bases that match TRBD2. From germline, CDR1 is LGHNA and CDR2 YNFKEQ. V shed 0 bases, J shed 8 bases, and the junction held 9 bases outside the gene matches. The CDR3 spans 18 residues.